This T cell receptor beta chain was sequenced in a study of blood T cell repertoires in COVID-19. Assay used: immunoSEQ multiplex PCR; TCRdb lists only in-frame clones, some missing. This sample has some 250,000 clones, with about four fifths found just once. Patients at the Seattle site were enrolled during active infection and followed longitudinally. CDR1 and CDR2 (germline): KGHSH, LQKENI. The ends were cut back, 6 bases at V and 2 bases at J, with 13 bases in the middle. This CDR3 region has 14 residues. This sequence was found in a woman of 80 years or more with COVID-19, enrolled during active disease. Material: peripheral blood. The gene calls are TRBV18 and TRBJ1-2, with D possibly TRBD1 on 6 matching bases. The CDR3 is CASSSTGTNYGYTF. The DNA for the CDR3 is TGTGCCAGCTCGTCTACAGGGACCAACTATGGCTACACCTTC.